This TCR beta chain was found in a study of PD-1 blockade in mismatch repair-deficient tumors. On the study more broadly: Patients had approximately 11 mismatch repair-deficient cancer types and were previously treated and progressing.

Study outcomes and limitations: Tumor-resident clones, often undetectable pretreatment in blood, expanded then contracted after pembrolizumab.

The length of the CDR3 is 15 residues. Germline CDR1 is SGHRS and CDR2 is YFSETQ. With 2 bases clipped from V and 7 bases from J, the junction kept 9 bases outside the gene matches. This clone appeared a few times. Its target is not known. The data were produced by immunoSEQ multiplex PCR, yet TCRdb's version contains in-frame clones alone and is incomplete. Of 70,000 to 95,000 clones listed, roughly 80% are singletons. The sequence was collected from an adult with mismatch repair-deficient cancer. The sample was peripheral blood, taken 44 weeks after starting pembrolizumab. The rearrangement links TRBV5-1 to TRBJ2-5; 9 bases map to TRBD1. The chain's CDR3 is CASSLLQGAGGTQYF. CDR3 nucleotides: TGCGCCAGCAGCTTACTACAGGGGGCTGGGGGGACCCAGTACTTC.